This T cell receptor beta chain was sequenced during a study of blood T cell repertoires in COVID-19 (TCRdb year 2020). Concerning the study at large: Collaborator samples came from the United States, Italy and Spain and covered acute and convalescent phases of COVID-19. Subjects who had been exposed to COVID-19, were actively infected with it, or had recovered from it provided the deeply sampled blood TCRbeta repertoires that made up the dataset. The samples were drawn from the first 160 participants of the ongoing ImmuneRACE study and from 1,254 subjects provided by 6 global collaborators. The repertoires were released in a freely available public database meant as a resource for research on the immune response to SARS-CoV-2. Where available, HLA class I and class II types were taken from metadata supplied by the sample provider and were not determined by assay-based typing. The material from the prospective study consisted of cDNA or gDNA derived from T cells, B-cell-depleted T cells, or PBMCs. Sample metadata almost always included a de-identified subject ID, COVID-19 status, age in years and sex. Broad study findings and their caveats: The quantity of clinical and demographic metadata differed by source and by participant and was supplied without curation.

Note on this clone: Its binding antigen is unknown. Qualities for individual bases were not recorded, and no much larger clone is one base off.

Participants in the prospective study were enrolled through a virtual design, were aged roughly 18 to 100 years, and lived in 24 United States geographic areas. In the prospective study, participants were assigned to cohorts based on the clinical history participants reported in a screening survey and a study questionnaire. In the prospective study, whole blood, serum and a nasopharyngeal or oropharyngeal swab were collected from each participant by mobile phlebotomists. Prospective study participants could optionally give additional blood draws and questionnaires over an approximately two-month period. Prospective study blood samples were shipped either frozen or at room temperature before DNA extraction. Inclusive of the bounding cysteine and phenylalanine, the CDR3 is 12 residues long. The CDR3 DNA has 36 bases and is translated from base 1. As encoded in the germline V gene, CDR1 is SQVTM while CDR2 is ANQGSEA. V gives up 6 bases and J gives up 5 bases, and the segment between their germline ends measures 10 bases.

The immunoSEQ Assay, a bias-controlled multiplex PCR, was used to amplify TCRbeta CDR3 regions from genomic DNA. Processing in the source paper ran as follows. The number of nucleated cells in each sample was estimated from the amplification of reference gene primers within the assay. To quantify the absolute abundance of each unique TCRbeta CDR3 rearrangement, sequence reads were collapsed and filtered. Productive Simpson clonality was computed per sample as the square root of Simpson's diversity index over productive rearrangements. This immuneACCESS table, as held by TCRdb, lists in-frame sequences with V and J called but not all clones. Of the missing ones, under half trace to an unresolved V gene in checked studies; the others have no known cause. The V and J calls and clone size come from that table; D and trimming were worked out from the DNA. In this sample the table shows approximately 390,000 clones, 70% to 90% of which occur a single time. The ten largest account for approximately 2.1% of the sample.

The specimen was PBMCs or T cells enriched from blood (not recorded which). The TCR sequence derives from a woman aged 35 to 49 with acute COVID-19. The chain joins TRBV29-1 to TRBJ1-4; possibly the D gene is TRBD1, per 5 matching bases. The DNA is TGCAGCGTGGGGGGTCGGAATGAAAAACTGTTTTTT. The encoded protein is CSVGGRNEKLFF.